This entry lists 3 T cell receptor beta chains sequenced from one sample in a study of blood T cell repertoires in COVID-19 (dated by TCRdb to the early 2020s). Receptor amplification or capture employed the immunoSEQ multiplex PCR assay. Drawn from immuneACCESS, this table holds only the in-frame rearrangements with V and J called that TCRdb kept. Clones are partly lost; checked studies trace under half to an unresolved V gene and leave the rest unexplained. The sample yields about 300,000 clones; 88% were counted once. The top ten clones comprise just under 7% of the sample. Sequencing was carried out using peripheral blood. These receptors were collected from a woman aged 25 to 39 who had recovered from COVID-19.

The J gene is TRBJ1-2, the V gene TRBV28; 8 bases align to TRBD1. V lost 6 bases, J lost 5 bases, and 8 bases stayed unmatched. The CDR3 contains 14 residues. Germline lookup yields CDR1 MDHEN and CDR2 SYDVKM. This chain's CDR3 is CASRPTGVIYGYTF. CDR3 nucleotides: TGTGCCAGCAGGCCGACAGGGGTCATTTATGGCTACACCTTC.

This clone has only a few counts. The V call is TRBV20-1, the J call TRBJ1-5, with D uncertain. Germline V gene sequence: CDR1 DFQATT, CDR2 SNEGSKA (reference sequence). V lost 3 bases to trimming and J lost 0 bases, with 9 bases between them. The CDR3 runs 14 residues. The CDR3, as DNA: TGCAGTGCTAGTGAGCAGGATAGCAATCAGCCCCAGCATTTT. It is translated as CSASEQDSNQPQHF.

This chain uses TRBV7-8 with TRBJ2-3; unclear D gene. Germline lookup yields CDR1 SGHVS and CDR2 FQNEAQ. V lost 3 bases and J lost 1, with 8 bases in between. The CDR3 has 14 amino acids. CDR3 sequence (DNA): TGTGCCAGCAGCTTGGGCCCCGGCACAGATACGCAGTATTTT. Amino acid sequence: CASSLGPGTDTQYF.